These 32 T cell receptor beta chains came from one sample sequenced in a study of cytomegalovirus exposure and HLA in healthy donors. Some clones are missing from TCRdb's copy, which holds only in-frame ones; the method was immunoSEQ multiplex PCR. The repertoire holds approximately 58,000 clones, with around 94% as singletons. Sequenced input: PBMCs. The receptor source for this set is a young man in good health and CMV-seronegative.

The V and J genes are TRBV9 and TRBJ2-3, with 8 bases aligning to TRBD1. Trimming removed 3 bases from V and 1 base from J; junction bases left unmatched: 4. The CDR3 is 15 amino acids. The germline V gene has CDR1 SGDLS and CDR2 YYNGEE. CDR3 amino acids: CASSAGQGGTDTQYF. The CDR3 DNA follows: TGTGCCAGCAGCGCCGGACAGGGAGGCACAGATACGCAGTATTTT.

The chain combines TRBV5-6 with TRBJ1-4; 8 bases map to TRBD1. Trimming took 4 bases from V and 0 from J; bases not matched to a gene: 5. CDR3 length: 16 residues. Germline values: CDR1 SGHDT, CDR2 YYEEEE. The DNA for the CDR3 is TGTGCCAGCAGCCAGGGGACAGGAACAACTAATGAAAAACTGTTTTTT. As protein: CASSQGTGTTNEKLFF.

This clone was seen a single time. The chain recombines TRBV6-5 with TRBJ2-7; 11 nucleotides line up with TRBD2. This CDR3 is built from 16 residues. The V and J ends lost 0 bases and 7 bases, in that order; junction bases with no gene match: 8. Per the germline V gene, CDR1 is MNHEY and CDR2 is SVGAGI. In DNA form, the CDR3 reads TGTGCCAGCAGTTACTCGTTAGCGGGAGGGCCTGGGGAGCAGTACTTC. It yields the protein CASSYSLAGGPGEQYF.

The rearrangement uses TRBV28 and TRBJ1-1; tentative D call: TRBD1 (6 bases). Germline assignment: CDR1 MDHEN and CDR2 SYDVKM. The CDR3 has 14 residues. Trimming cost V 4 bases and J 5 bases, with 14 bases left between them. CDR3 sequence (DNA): TGTGCCAGCAGTTCCCGGACAGTAGGGACTGAAGCTTTCTTT. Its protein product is CASSSRTVGTEAFF.

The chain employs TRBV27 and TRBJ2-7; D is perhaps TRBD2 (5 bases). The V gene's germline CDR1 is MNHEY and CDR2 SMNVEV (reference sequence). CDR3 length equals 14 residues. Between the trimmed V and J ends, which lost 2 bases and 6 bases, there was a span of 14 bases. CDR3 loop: CASSLRQKEGEQYF. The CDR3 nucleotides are TGTGCCAGCAGTTTACGGCAGAAAGAGGGCGAGCAGTACTTC.

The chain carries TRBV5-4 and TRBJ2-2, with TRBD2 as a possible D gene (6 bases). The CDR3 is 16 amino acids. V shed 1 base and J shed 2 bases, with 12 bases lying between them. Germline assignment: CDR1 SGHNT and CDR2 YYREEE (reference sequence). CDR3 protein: CASSLLSGRNTGELFF. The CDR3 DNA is TGTGCCAGCAGCTTGTTAAGCGGGCGAAACACCGGGGAGCTGTTTTTT.

CDR3 nucleotide sequence: TGTGCCAGTAGTACAGGGGGGCACTATGGCTACACCTTC. This gives the protein CASSTGGHYGYTF. The chain has TRBV19 and TRBJ1-2, with TRBD1 identical over 7 bases. This CDR3 contains 13 residues. CDR1 and CDR2 (germline): LNHDA, SQIVND (reference sequence). The V segment lost 4 bases and the J segment 3 bases; nucleotides outside the gene matches: 2. The full variable domain, its missing parts supplied by reference TRBV19 and TRBJ1-2, is DGGITQSPKYLFRKEGQNVTLSCEQNLNHDAMYWYRQDPGQGLRLIYYSQIVNDFQKGDIAEGYSVSREKKESFPLTVTSAQKNPTAFYLCASSTGGHYGYTFGSGTRLTVV.

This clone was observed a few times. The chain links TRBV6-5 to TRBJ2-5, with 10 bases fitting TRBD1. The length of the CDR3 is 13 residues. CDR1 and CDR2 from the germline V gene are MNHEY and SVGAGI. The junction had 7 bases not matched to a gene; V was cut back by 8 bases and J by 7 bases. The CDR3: CASGGQGIGTQYF. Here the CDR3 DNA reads TGTGCCAGCGGGGGACAGGGGATAGGGACCCAGTACTTC.

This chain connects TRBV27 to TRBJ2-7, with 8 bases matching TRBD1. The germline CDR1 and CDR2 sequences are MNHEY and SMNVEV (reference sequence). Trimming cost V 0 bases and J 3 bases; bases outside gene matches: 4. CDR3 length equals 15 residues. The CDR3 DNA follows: TGTGCCAGCAGTTTATCAGGACAGGGTTTCTACGAGCAGTACTTC. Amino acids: CASSLSGQGFYEQYF.

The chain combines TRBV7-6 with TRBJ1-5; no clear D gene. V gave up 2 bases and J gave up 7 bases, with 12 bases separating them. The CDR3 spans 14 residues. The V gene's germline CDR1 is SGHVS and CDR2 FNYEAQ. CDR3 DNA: TGTGCCAGCAGCTTACACGAGGCGGGGCAGCCCCAGCATTTT. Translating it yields CASSLHEAGQPQHF.

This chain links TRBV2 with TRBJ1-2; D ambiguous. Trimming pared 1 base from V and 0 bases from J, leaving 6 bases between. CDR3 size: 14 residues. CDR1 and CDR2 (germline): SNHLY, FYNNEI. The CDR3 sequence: CASSEDGTNYGYTF. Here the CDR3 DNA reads TGTGCCAGCAGTGAAGACGGGACTAACTATGGCTACACCTTC.

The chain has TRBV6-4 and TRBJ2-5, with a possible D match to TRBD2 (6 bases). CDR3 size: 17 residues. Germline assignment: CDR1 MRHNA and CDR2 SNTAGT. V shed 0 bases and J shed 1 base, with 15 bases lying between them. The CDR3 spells CASSDSKGSGLQETQYF. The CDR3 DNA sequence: TGTGCCAGCAGTGACTCTAAGGGGAGCGGGCTCCAAGAGACCCAGTACTTC.

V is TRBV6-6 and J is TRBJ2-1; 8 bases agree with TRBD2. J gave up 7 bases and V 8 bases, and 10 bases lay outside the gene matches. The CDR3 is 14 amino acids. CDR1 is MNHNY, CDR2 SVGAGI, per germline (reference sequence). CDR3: CASEAGEGGNEQFF. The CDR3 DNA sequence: TGTGCCAGCGAAGCGGGAGAGGGTGGGAATGAGCAGTTCTTC.

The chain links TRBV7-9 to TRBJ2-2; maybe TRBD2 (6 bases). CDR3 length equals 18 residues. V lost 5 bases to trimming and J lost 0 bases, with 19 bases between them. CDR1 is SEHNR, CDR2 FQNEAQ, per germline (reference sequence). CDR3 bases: TGTGCCAGCAGCACACCCGCTAGCGCGTACGCGAACACCGGGGAGCTGTTTTTT. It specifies CASSTPASAYANTGELFF.

The CDR3: CASSRTVAYEQYF. The CDR3 nucleotides are TGTGCCAGCAGCCGGACAGTAGCCTACGAGCAGTACTTC. This sequence joins TRBV7-9 and TRBJ2-7; maybe TRBD1 (6 bases). The germline V gene encodes CDR1 SEHNR and CDR2 FQNEAQ (reference sequence). This CDR3 is 13 amino acids long. Trimming shortened V by 5 bases and J by 2 bases, and 10 bases separated the two germline ends.

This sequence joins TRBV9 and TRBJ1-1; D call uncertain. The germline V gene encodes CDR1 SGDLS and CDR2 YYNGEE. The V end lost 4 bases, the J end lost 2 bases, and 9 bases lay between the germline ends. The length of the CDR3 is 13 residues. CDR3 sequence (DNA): TGTGCCAGCAGCACAGCAGTTAACACTGAAGCTTTCTTT. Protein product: CASSTAVNTEAFF.

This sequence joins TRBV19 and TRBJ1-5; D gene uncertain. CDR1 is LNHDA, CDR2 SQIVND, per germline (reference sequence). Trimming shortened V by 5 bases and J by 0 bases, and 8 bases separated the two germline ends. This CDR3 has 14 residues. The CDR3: CASSLQSSNQPQHF. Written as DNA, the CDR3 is TGTGCCAGTAGTTTACAGAGTAGCAATCAGCCCCAGCATTTT.

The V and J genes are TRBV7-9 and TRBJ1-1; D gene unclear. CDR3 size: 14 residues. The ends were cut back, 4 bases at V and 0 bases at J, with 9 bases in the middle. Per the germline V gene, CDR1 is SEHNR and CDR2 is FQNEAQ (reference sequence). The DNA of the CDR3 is TGTGCCAGCAGCTCAGGCCTTATGAACACTGAAGCTTTCTTT. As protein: CASSSGLMNTEAFF.

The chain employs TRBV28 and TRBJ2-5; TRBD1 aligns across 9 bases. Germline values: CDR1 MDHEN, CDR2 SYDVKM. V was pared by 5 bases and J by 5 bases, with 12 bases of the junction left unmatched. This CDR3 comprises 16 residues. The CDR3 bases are TGTGCCAGCAGTAAAACCACAGGGGGCGAAAGGGAGACCCAGTACTTC. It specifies CASSKTTGGERETQYF.

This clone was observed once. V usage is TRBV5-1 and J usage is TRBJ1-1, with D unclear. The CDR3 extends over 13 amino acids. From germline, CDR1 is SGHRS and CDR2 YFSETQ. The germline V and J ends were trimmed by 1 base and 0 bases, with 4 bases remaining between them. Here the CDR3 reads CASSLSMNTEAFF. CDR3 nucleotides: TGCGCCAGCAGCTTGTCCATGAACACTGAAGCTTTCTTT.

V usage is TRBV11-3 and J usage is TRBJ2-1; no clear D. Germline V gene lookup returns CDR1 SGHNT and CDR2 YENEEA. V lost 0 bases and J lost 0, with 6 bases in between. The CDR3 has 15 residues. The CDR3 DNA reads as TGTGCCAGCAGCTTAGATCAGGCCTCCTACAATGAGCAGTTCTTC. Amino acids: CASSLDQASYNEQFF.

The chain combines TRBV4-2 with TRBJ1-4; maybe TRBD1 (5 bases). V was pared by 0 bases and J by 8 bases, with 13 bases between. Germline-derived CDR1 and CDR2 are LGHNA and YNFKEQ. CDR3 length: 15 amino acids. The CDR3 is CASSQERGGREKLFF. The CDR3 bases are TGTGCCAGCAGCCAAGAAAGGGGTGGTAGGGAAAAACTGTTTTTT.

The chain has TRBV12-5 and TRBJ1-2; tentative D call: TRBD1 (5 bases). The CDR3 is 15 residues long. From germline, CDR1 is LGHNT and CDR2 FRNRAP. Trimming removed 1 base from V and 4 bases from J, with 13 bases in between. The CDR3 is CASGLEQVLGYGYTF. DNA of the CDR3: TGTGCTAGTGGTTTGGAACAGGTGCTCGGCTATGGCTACACCTTC.

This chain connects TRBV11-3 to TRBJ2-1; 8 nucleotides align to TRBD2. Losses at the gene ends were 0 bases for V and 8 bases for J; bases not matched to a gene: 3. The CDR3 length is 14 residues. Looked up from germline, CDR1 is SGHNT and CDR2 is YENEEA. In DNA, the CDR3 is TGTGCCAGCAGCTTAGATCAGACTAGCGATGAGCAGTTCTTC. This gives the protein CASSLDQTSDEQFF.

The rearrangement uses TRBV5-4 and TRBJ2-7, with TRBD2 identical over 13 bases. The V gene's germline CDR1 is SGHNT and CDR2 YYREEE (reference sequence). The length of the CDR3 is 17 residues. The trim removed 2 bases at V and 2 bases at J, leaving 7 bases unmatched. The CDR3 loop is CASSFGLAGAPTYEQYF. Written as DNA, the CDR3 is TGTGCCAGCAGCTTCGGACTAGCGGGAGCACCGACCTACGAGCAGTACTTC.

This CDR3 is CASSRQNGDNEQFF. The CDR3 DNA sequence: TGTGCCAGCAGTCGACAGAATGGAGACAATGAGCAGTTCTTC. The chain carries TRBV6-4 and TRBJ2-1; tentatively, D is TRBD1 (5 bases). V dropped 5 bases and J dropped 5 bases, with 13 bases sitting between them. Germline values: CDR1 MRHNA, CDR2 SNTAGT. The CDR3 loop spans 14 amino acids.

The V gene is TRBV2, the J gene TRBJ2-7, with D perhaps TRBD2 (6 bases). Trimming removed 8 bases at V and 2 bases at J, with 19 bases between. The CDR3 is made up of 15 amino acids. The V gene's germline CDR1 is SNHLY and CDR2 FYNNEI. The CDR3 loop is CASWSPGDSPYEQYF. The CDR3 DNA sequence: TGTGCCAGCTGGTCTCCGGGGGACTCCCCCTACGAGCAGTACTTC. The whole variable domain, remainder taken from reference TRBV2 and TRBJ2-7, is EPEVTQTPSHQVTQMGQEVILRCVPISNHLYFYWYRQILGQKVEFLVSFYNNEISEKSEIFDDQFSVERPDGSNFTLKIRSTKLEDSAMYFCASWSPGDSPYEQYFGPGTRLTVT.

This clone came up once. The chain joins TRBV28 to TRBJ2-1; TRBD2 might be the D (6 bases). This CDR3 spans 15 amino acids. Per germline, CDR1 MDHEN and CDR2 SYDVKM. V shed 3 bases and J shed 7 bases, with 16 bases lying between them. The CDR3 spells CASSFPGTDLNEQFF. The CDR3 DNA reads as TGTGCCAGCAGTTTCCCCGGGACTGACCTGAATGAGCAGTTCTTC.

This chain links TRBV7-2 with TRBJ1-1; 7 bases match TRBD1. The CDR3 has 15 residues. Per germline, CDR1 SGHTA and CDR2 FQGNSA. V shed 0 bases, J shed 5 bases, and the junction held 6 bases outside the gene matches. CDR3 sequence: CASSLADRSRTEAFF. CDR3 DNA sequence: TGTGCCAGCAGCTTAGCGGACAGGTCCCGAACTGAAGCTTTCTTT.

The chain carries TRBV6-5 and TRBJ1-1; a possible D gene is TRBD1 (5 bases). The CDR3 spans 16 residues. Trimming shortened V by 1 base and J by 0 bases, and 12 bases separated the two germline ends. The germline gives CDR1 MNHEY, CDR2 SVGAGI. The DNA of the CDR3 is TGTGCCAGCAGTTACTTCAGGGTGGCCATGAACACTGAAGCTTTCTTT. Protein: CASSYFRVAMNTEAFF.

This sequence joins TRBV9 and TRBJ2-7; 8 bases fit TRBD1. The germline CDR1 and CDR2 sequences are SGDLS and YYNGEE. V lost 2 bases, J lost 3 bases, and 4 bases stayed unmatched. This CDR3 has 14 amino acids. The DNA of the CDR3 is TGTGCCAGCAGCGTTGCCGGGACAGGCTACGAGCAGTACTTC. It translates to CASSVAGTGYEQYF.

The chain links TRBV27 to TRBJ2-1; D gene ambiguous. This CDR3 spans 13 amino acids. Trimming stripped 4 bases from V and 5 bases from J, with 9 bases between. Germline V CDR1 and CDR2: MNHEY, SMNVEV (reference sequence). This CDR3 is CASSSRLDNEQFF. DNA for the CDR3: TGTGCCAGCAGTTCGAGACTTGACAATGAGCAGTTCTTC.